This TCR beta chain came from a study of identical twins. Study results and caveats: Insertion counts were lower in abundant cord blood beta clonotypes, a trend that memory repertoires did not show. Modelling underestimated the level of out-of-frame TCR alpha sharing observed in monozygotic twins.

The cDNA had a unique molecular identifier and a template-switch universal primer site. TCRdb reprocessed the 5' RACE reads with MiXCR, giving one entry per CDR3 protein. Of about 150,000 distinct CDR3 sequences listed, approximately 3.5% were seen once; the top ten hold roughly 8%. Only healthy Caucasians were included as donors. This clonotype was observed at least ten times. Its cognate antigen is unknown. Germline V CDR1 and CDR2: SGHAT, FQNNGV. The CDR3 contains 16 residues. The J segment lost 3 bases and the V segment lost 4 bases, leaving 10 bases of the junction unmatched. The chain uses TRBV11-2 and TRBJ2-7; TRBD1 agrees at 9 bases. Material: memory T cells sorted from blood. The clonotype comes from a man aged 18 to 30 in good health. In DNA form, the CDR3 reads TGTGCCAGCAGCTCCCTCCGGACAGGGGTTGGCTACGAGCAGTACTTC. This gives the protein CASSSLRTGVGYEQYF.